These 21 T cell receptor beta chains were sequenced from one sample in a study of radiation and T cells in renal cell carcinoma. Treatment: treatment-naive control, cytoreductive nephrectomy. Sequencing used immunoSEQ multiplex PCR; TCRdb keeps in-frame clones, though not all of them. This sample yields 24,000 or so clones, of which less than 55% are seen a single time; about a fifth belongs to the top ten. The source was tumor tissue, collected from a patient whose treatment was nephrectomy without radiotherapy. The source is a human donor with renal cell carcinoma.

A few counts support this clone. The chain recombines TRBV12-5 with TRBJ2-7, with 8 bases lining up with TRBD1. Germline CDR1 reads LGHNT; CDR2 reads FRNRAP. The junction had 7 bases not matched to a gene; V was cut back by 5 bases and J by 1 base. The CDR3 is 15 residues long. The CDR3 sequence is CASGPRDRISYEQYF. CDR3 nucleotides: TGTGCTAGTGGTCCCCGGGACAGGATATCCTACGAGCAGTACTTC.

The J gene is TRBJ1-4, the V gene TRBV15; 8 bases match TRBD1. The germline V gene has CDR1 LNHNV and CDR2 YYDKDF (reference sequence). The junction had 9 bases not matched to a gene; V was cut back by 0 bases and J by 0 bases. The CDR3 has 19 amino acids. In nucleotides, the CDR3 is TGTGCCACCAGCAGAGATAGTGGACAGGGCCGCCCAACTAATGAAAAACTGTTTTTT. Amino acids: CATSRDSGQGRPTNEKLFF.

This clone was recorded a few times. The chain is built from TRBV27 and TRBJ1-6; a possible D gene is TRBD1 (5 bases). This CDR3 spans 14 amino acids. CDR1 and CDR2 from the germline V gene are MNHEY and SMNVEV (reference sequence). V gave up 1 base and J gave up 5 bases, with 6 bases separating them. The CDR3 nucleotides are TGTGCCAGCAGTTTATGGGGGAATAATTCACCCCTCCACTTT. Translation gives CASSLWGNNSPLHF.

This clone was found a few times. This rearrangement joins TRBV19 to TRBJ1-2, with a tentative D call TRBD1 (6 bases). Germline V CDR1 and CDR2: LNHDA, SQIVND (reference sequence). The CDR3 is 14 amino acids. Trimming removed 3 bases from V and 7 bases from J, with 15 bases in between. CDR3 in DNA: TGTGCCAGTAGTATCGAAGGGGGTACTGGTGGCTACACCTTC. Its protein product is CASSIEGGTGGYTF. Using reference TRBV19 and TRBJ1-2 for the parts outside the CDR3, the full variable domain is DGGITQSPKYLFRKEGQNVTLSCEQNLNHDAMYWYRQDPGQGLRLIYYSQIVNDFQKGDIAEGYSVSREKKESFPLTVTSAQKNPTAFYLCASSIEGGTGGYTFGSGTRLTVV.

The genes are TRBV5-4 and TRBJ2-1, with unresolved D. The CDR3 sequence is 15 residues long. Between the trimmed V and J ends, which lost 3 bases and 6 bases, there was a span of 16 bases. Germline lookup yields CDR1 SGHNT and CDR2 YYREEE (reference sequence). The CDR3 nucleotides read TGTGCCAGCAGCTATGAGCCGGCGAAAGTCAATGAGCAGTTCTTC. Translated, it gives CASSYEPAKVNEQFF.

This rearrangement joins TRBV5-6 to TRBJ2-1, with TRBD2 identical over 12 bases. Germline V gives CDR1 SGHDT, CDR2 YYEEEE. This CDR3 contains 16 residues. The V gene end was trimmed by 4 bases and the J gene end by 4 bases; junction bases not matched to a gene: 6. The CDR3 reads CASSTRTSGEYNEQFF. Written as DNA, the CDR3 is TGTGCCAGCAGCACCCGGACTAGCGGGGAGTACAATGAGCAGTTCTTC.

The chain joins TRBV18 to TRBJ2-7, with a weak D call TRBD1 (7 bases). Germline V gene data show CDR1 as KGHSH and CDR2 as LQKENI. CDR3 length equals 16 residues. Trimming left V 1 base short and J 1 base short, with 14 bases between. The CDR3 region is CASSPRRGQKSYEQYF. As DNA, the CDR3 is TGTGCCAGCTCACCACGGAGGGGGCAGAAGTCCTACGAGCAGTACTTC.

The rearrangement uses TRBV30 and TRBJ1-5; 7 bases are shared with TRBD1. The junction had 5 bases not matched to a gene; V was cut back by 3 bases and J by 6 bases. Per the germline V gene, CDR1 is GTSNPN and CDR2 is SVGIG (reference sequence). The CDR3 extends over 13 amino acids. DNA for the CDR3: TGTGCCTGGAGCCTGCAGGGGGGTCAGCCCCAGCATTTT. This gives the protein CAWSLQGGQPQHF. Filled out from reference TRBV30 and TRBJ1-5, the complete variable domain reads SQTIHQWPATLVQPVGSPLSLECTVEGTSNPNLYWYRQAAGRGLQLLFYSVGIGQISSEVPQNLSASRPQDRQFILSSKKLLLSDSGFYLCAWSLQGGQPQHFGDGTRLSIL.

The sample holds a few counts of this clone. V and J are TRBV11-2 and TRBJ1-6; the D gene is possibly TRBD1 (6 bases). Germline V CDR1 and CDR2: SGHAT, FQNNGV. The CDR3 runs 14 residues. V was shortened by 0 bases and J by 9 bases, with 9 bases between the two germline ends. The CDR3: CASSLDTGTSPLHF. The CDR3 DNA is TGTGCCAGCAGCTTAGACACAGGGACTTCACCCCTCCACTTT.

This clone is categorized as medium-sized. The chain uses TRBV5-6 and TRBJ1-5, with D hard to call. Germline V gives CDR1 SGHDT, CDR2 YYEEEE. Trimming removed 0 bases from V and 3 bases from J, with 13 bases in between. The CDR3 loop spans 16 amino acids. This CDR3 is CASSLGGGRINQPQHF. The CDR3 DNA reads as TGTGCCAGCAGCTTGGGCGGAGGACGGATCAATCAGCCCCAGCATTTT.

The chain employs TRBV19 and TRBJ1-4; possibly TRBD1 for D (5 bases). The CDR3 totals 14 residues. V was cut by 3 bases and J by 3 bases, with 8 bases left in between. Germline CDR1 and CDR2: LNHDA and SQIVND (reference sequence). CDR3 region: CASSIWGSNEKLFF. CDR3 DNA: TGTGCCAGTAGTATCTGGGGGTCTAATGAAAAACTGTTTTTT.

CDR3 in amino acids: CASSPDSNEQFF. The CDR3 coding sequence is TGTGCCAGCTCACCGGACAGCAATGAGCAGTTCTTC. V gene TRBV18 combines with J gene TRBJ2-1; D perhaps matches TRBD1 (6 bases). Germline loops: CDR1 KGHSH, CDR2 LQKENI. The CDR3 spans 12 residues. V was shortened by 3 bases and J by 6 bases, with 6 bases between the two germline ends.

This clone was seen only once. The chain carries TRBV25-1 and TRBJ1-2; 7 bases fit TRBD1. This CDR3 is built from 16 residues. Per germline, CDR1 MGHDK and CDR2 SYGVNS. Trimming removed 6 bases from V and 5 bases from J; junction bases left unmatched: 15. The CDR3 is CASRVKWDSEPYGYTF. CDR3 coding DNA: TGTGCCAGCAGGGTGAAATGGGACAGTGAACCTTATGGCTACACCTTC.

The J gene is TRBJ2-3, the V gene TRBV5-1; 9 bases fit TRBD2. The CDR3 runs to 15 residues. The germline V gene has CDR1 SGHRS and CDR2 YFSETQ. J lost 4 bases, V lost 0 bases, and 3 bases had no gene match. CDR3 nucleotide sequence: TGCGCCAGCAGCTTGGAGACTAGCGGAGCAGATACGCAGTATTTT. This encodes CASSLETSGADTQYF.

This clone was seen only a few times. The chain combines TRBV7-8 with TRBJ1-2; D is uncertain. Per germline, CDR1 SGHVS and CDR2 FQNEAQ. The CDR3 has 13 residues. V was clipped by 1 base and J by 8 bases, with 11 bases between them. The CDR3 DNA reads as TGTGCCAGCAGCTTAGGCCTGCTGGGGGGCTACACCTTC. Amino acids: CASSLGLLGGYTF.

As for this clone: A junction boundary mismatches the germline segment, possibly from a read error. CDR3 sequence reads: CASSVGVRPYDYTF. The CDR3 DNA is TGTGCCAGCAGCGTAGGTGTCAGACCTTATGACTACACCTTC. The chain carries TRBV9 and TRBJ1-2; D remains ambiguous. Germline V gives CDR1 SGDLS, CDR2 YYNGEE. CDR3 length: 14 amino acids.

V is TRBV6-4 and J is TRBJ2-1; D might be TRBD1 (5 bases). The germline gives CDR1 MRHNA, CDR2 SNTAGT. The CDR3 extends over 12 amino acids. V was pared by 7 bases and J by 15 bases, with 19 bases between. Here the CDR3 reads CASNPVSGSSFF. The DNA for the CDR3 is TGTGCCAGCAACCCGGTTTCAGGGTCCTCGTTCTTC.

The chain couples TRBV25-1 to TRBJ2-2; tentatively, D is TRBD1 (6 bases). The germline V gene has CDR1 MGHDK and CDR2 SYGVNS. This CDR3 is built from 14 residues. Between the trimmed V and J ends, which lost 6 bases and 4 bases, there was a span of 12 bases. The CDR3 bases are TGTGCCAGCAGGGTAACAGGGTCCACCGGGGAGCTGTTTTTT. It yields the protein CASRVTGSTGELFF.

This clone was observed a single time. The V and J genes are TRBV6-1 and TRBJ2-7; TRBD2 matches at 8 bases. Germline V CDR1 and CDR2: MNHNS, SASEGT. The J segment lost 2 bases and the V segment lost 8 bases, leaving 11 bases of the junction unmatched. The CDR3 consists of 15 residues. The CDR3 DNA follows: TGTGCCAGCCTACGGGAGGGTAGTCGGGCCTACGAGCAGTACTTC. Protein product: CASLREGSRAYEQYF.

This clone is classed as medium-sized. This chain links TRBV15 with TRBJ2-1, with 9 bases lining up with TRBD1. Trimming took 3 bases from V and 6 from J; bases not matched to a gene: 12. This CDR3 region has 17 residues. CDR1 and CDR2 (germline): LNHNV, YYDKDF (reference sequence). The DNA of the CDR3 is TGTGCCACCAGCAGCCCCAGGGGACAGGGCGGTTTCAATGAGCAGTTCTTC. Translating it yields CATSSPRGQGGFNEQFF.

The chain joins TRBV30 to TRBJ1-6, with D possibly TRBD1 on 5 matching bases. The germline gives CDR1 GTSNPN, CDR2 SVGIG (reference sequence). The CDR3 runs 15 residues. Trimming removed 0 bases from V and 7 bases from J, with 13 bases in between. CDR3 sequence: CAWSVYGTNNSPLHF. The DNA of the CDR3 is TGTGCCTGGAGTGTCTACGGGACCAACAATTCACCCCTCCACTTT.